A single sample gave rise to the 32 T cell receptor beta chains below, sequenced in a study of identical twins. One entry per CDR3 protein results from TCRdb running MiXCR on the 5' RACE reads. The sample has hundreds of thousands of distinct CDR3 sequences, over 8.5% seen once. The data also belong to a second study, concerning yellow fever vaccine responses in identical twins.

The sequencing input was PBMCs. These receptors all stem from a woman in her late teens or twenties in good health.

The chain combines TRBV10-3 with TRBJ2-7; 8 bases line up with TRBD2. V was clipped by 3 bases and J by 5 bases; unmatched bases: 3. The CDR3 consists of 13 residues. Germline-derived CDR1 and CDR2 are ENHRY and SYGVKD. The CDR3 DNA reads as TGTGCCATCAGTGATCGGGGGGGCCACGAGCAGTACTTC. It encodes CAISDRGGHEQYF.

The gene calls are TRBV29-1 and TRBJ2-3; D is possibly TRBD2 (5 bases). The germline V gene has CDR1 SQVTM and CDR2 ANQGSEA. V was trimmed by 6 bases and J by 11 bases, leaving 12 bases between them. The CDR3 totals 10 residues. The CDR3 is CSVEVAGQYF. DNA of the CDR3: TGCAGCGTGGAGGTAGCAGGGCAGTATTTT.

V and J are TRBV15 and TRBJ2-3; 8 bases match TRBD2. This CDR3 spans 16 amino acids. The V and J ends lost 5 bases and 3 bases, in that order; junction bases with no gene match: 10. Germline V lookup: CDR1 LNHNV, CDR2 YYDKDF (reference sequence). The CDR3 loop reads CATSGVLAGGTDTQYF. The DNA of the CDR3 is TGTGCCACCAGCGGTGTGCTAGCGGGTGGTACAGATACGCAGTATTTT.

This clonotype was counted between two and nine times. V usage is TRBV28 and J usage is TRBJ2-7; the D is unclear. V dropped 2 bases and J dropped 3 bases, with 14 bases sitting between them. The CDR3 consists of 15 residues. CDR1 and CDR2 from the germline V gene are MDHEN and SYDVKM. For the CDR3, the DNA is TGTGCCAGCAGTTTAGGGTACGGGCCTGGCTACGAGCAGTACTTC. Its protein is CASSLGYGPGYEQYF.

V and J are TRBV11-1 and TRBJ2-3; D possibly corresponds to TRBD2 (5 bases). Trimming left V 6 bases short and J 0 bases short, with 22 bases between. The CDR3 runs 18 residues. The germline CDR1 and CDR2 sequences are SGHAT and FQDESV (reference sequence). CDR3 in amino acids: CASSPTLSLATSTDTQYF. CDR3 nucleotides: TGTGCCAGCAGTCCAACACTAAGCCTAGCTACTAGCACAGATACGCAGTATTTT.

The chain joins TRBV5-1 to TRBJ2-5, with D perhaps given as TRBD1 or TRBD2 (6 bases each). Trimming stripped 7 bases from V and 5 bases from J, with 15 bases between. CDR1 and CDR2 (germline): SGHRS, YFSETQ. The CDR3 contains 13 residues. The CDR3 bases are TGCGCCAGCGTCGGGGGCCCCGGGGAGACCCAGTACTTC. It specifies CASVGGPGETQYF.

This clonotype has at least ten counts. No conserved phenylalanine or tryptophan ends this CDR3, so it is likely a read error. The DNA is left out, because the CDR3 cannot be placed on it with certainty; the CDR3 is given as TCRdb lists it. The chain couples TRBV12-3 or TRBV12-4 to TRBJ1-1; the D call of TRBD1 is as the table states it, not checked on the DNA. Counting both end residues, the CDR3 totals 10 amino acids. The CDR3 loop is CASSQGTPRL.

This clonotype was observed many times. The rearrangement uses TRBV4-1 and TRBJ2-1; 10 bases are a match to TRBD2. This CDR3 contains 16 residues. After removal of 1 base from V and 4 bases from J, the junction contained 4 bases not matched to a gene. Germline CDR1 reads MGHRA; CDR2 reads YSYEKL. The CDR3 bases are TGCGCCAGCAGCCAAGGGGGACTAGCGATTTACAATGAGCAGTTCTTC. Translated: CASSQGGLAIYNEQFF.

The chain has TRBV18 and TRBJ2-1; 15 bases map to TRBD2. Germline loops: CDR1 KGHSH, CDR2 LQKENI. V was pared by 0 bases and J by 1 base, with 7 bases of the junction left unmatched. The CDR3 has 20 amino acids. For the CDR3, the DNA is TGTGCCAGCTCACCACCGCTGGGACTAGCGGGGGGATATTCCTACAATGAGCAGTTCTTC. Protein sequence: CASSPPLGLAGGYSYNEQFF.

This clonotype was found many times. The V and J genes are TRBV7-9 and TRBJ1-1, with D unclear. CDR3 length equals 16 residues. Germline V CDR1 and CDR2: SEHNR, FQNEAQ (reference sequence). V was trimmed by 3 bases and J by 0 bases, leaving 14 bases between them. The CDR3: CASSFTPQGMNTEAFF. DNA of the CDR3: TGTGCCAGCAGCTTTACTCCCCAAGGGATGAACACTGAAGCTTTCTTT.

This clonotype was seen more than once but under ten times. CDR3 bases: TGTGCCAGCAGCCAACTCACTAGTGGGGGGGAGCAGTTCTTC. It translates to CASSQLTSGGEQFF. The rearrangement links TRBV16 to TRBJ2-1, with a weak D call TRBD2 (6 bases). The germline V gene encodes CDR1 KGHSY and CDR2 FQNENV. The CDR3 length is 14 residues. V was clipped by 2 bases and J by 10 bases, with 15 bases between them.

The table lists this clonotype with a few counts. The chain carries TRBV20-1 and TRBJ2-7; TRBD1 agrees at 10 bases. Germline CDR1 is DFQATT and CDR2 is SNEGSKA (reference sequence). The length of the CDR3 is 15 residues. V trimming: 6 bases; J trimming: 6 bases; junction bases outside the gene matches: 14. This CDR3 is CSARNPRDRGTEQYF. As DNA, the CDR3 is TGCAGTGCGAGAAATCCCCGGGACAGGGGAACCGAGCAGTACTTC.

There are many counts of this clonotype. J is TRBJ2-7 and V is TRBV7-8, with 9 bases aligning to TRBD2. CDR1 and CDR2 from the germline V gene are SGHVS and FQNEAQ. The CDR3 contains 16 residues. V lost 2 bases, J lost 0 bases, and 5 bases stayed unmatched. As DNA, the CDR3 is TGTGCCAGCAGCTTAATAGCGGGGGAGAGCTCCTACGAGCAGTACTTC. It translates to CASSLIAGESSYEQYF. The whole variable domain, filled in from reference TRBV7-8 and TRBJ2-7, reads GAGVSQSPRYKVAKRGQDVALRCDPISGHVSLFWYQQALGQGPEFLTYFQNEAQLDKSGLPSDRFFAERPEGSVSTLKIQRTQQEDSAVYLCASSLIAGESSYEQYFGPGTRLTVT.

This clonotype was recorded a few times. The CDR3 loop is CASSLDDRNYGYTF. CDR3 bases: TGTGCCAGCAGCCTGGACGACAGGAACTATGGCTACACCTTC. This sequence joins TRBV5-8 and TRBJ1-2; D possibly corresponds to TRBD1 (6 bases). V lost 4 bases and J 2 bases, leaving 12 bases between the germline ends. The CDR3 covers 14 residues. From germline, CDR1 is SGHTS and CDR2 YDEGEE.

In regard to this clonotype: A read error may explain this, as a much larger clone is one base away. Because it lacks the conserved phenylalanine or tryptophan at the end, this CDR3 is likely a read error. The V call is TRBV30, the J call TRBJ2-3; D gene ambiguous. Germline values: CDR1 GTSNPN, CDR2 SVGIG (reference sequence). Trimming stripped 3 bases from V and 0 bases from J, with 4 bases between. The CDR3 is 12 amino acids. CDR3 bases: TGTGCCTGGAGCCTAAGCACAGATACGCAGTATTTA. Residues: CAWSLSTDTQYL.

The table lists this clonotype with a few counts. The J gene is TRBJ2-3, the V gene TRBV6-2 or TRBV6-3, with TRBD2 matching over 8 bases. After removal of 8 bases from V and 0 bases from J, the junction contained 7 bases not matched to a gene. The CDR3 sequence is 15 residues long. Germline V CDR1 and CDR2: MNHEY, SVGEGT. The CDR3 protein is CASGREGYSTDTQYF. CDR3 DNA sequence: TGTGCCAGCGGTCGGGAGGGATATAGCACAGATACGCAGTATTTT.

This clonotype was seen a handful of times. The rearrangement uses TRBV4-3 and TRBJ2-1, with D perhaps matching TRBD2 (5 bases). The CDR3 consists of 15 residues. V was shortened by 0 bases and J by 4 bases, with 10 bases between the two germline ends. CDR1 is LGHNA and CDR2 is YSLEER in the germline V gene. The DNA of the CDR3 is TGCGCCAGCAGCCAAGATCGGGGAGATTACAATGAGCAGTTCTTC. Its protein is CASSQDRGDYNEQFF.

The rearrangement uses TRBV7-2 and TRBJ2-1; weak D call: TRBD2 (5 bases). The CDR3 has 16 amino acids. Trimming stripped 5 bases from V and 5 bases from J, with 19 bases between. The germline V gene has CDR1 SGHTA and CDR2 FQGNSA. In nucleotides, the CDR3 is TGTGCCAGCAGCCTCGGTGGACTTTTGAAAGACAATGAGCAGTTCTTC. It codes for CASSLGGLLKDNEQFF.

The rearrangement joins TRBV11-2 to TRBJ2-1; D ambiguous. The germline V gene has CDR1 SGHAT and CDR2 FQNNGV. The CDR3 contains 17 residues. V dropped 0 bases and J dropped 4 bases, with 16 bases sitting between them. The CDR3, as DNA: TGTGCCAGCAGCTTAGATCAAAGAGACGGAGCATACAATGAGCAGTTCTTC. It encodes CASSLDQRDGAYNEQFF.

This clonotype occurred many times. The chain is built from TRBV27 and TRBJ2-7; D is undetermined. The CDR3 has 14 amino acids. V was clipped by 3 bases and J by 2 bases, with 11 bases between them. Germline CDR1 MNHEY, CDR2 SMNVEV (reference sequence). CDR3 nucleotide sequence: TGTGCCAGCAGTTTCGGTGCGACCGCCTACGAGCAGTACTTC. Protein: CASSFGATAYEQYF.

This clonotype came up many times. The junction departs from the called germline gene at one end, perhaps through a read error. CDR3 coding DNA: TGCGCCAGCAGCCAGACAGGGAGCTCCTACAATGAGCAGTTCTTC. It codes for CASSQTGSSYNEQFF. The V and J genes are TRBV7-9 and TRBJ2-1; 7 bases fit TRBD1. Germline values: CDR1 SEHNR, CDR2 FQNEAQ (reference sequence). The CDR3 has 15 amino acids.

This clonotype has a handful of counts. V is TRBV7-2 and J is TRBJ2-7, with TRBD2 identical over 10 bases. The ends lost 6 bases at V and 2 bases at J; junction bases unmatched: 7. The CDR3 runs 15 residues. CDR1 and CDR2 from the germline V gene are SGHTA and FQGNSA. CDR3 DNA: TGTGCCAGCAGGGTAGCGGGGGGCGGGACCTACGAGCAGTACTTC. This codes for CASRVAGGGTYEQYF.

The rearrangement joins TRBV27 to TRBJ2-7; possibly TRBD2 for D (7 bases). The CDR3 is 16 amino acids. Germline values: CDR1 MNHEY, CDR2 SMNVEV (reference sequence). V lost 5 bases, J lost 0 bases, and 17 bases lay in between. In nucleotides, the CDR3 is TGTGCCAGCAGTCCCCAGGTGGCGGGGGCCTCCTACGAGCAGTACTTC. This sequence encodes CASSPQVAGASYEQYF.

Only a few counts were recorded for this clonotype. This chain joins TRBV27 and TRBJ2-7, with 8 nucleotides matching TRBD1. Trimming took 5 bases from V and 0 from J; bases not matched to a gene: 3. Germline assignment: CDR1 MNHEY and CDR2 SMNVEV (reference sequence). The CDR3 covers 14 residues. The CDR3 coding sequence is TGTGCCAGCAGTGGACAGGGATTCTCCTACGAGCAGTACTTC. Translating gives CASSGQGFSYEQYF.

This clonotype was detected a few times. J is TRBJ2-3 and V is TRBV6-1, with D perhaps given as TRBD1 or TRBD2 (5 bases each). CDR3 length equals 16 residues. Germline values: CDR1 MNHNS, CDR2 SASEGT. Trimming pared 3 bases from V and 4 bases from J, leaving 17 bases between. CDR3 loop: CASSDRDRGIADTQYF. CDR3 coding DNA: TGTGCCAGCAGTGACCGGGACCGAGGCATAGCAGATACGCAGTATTTT.

The rearrangement joins TRBV3-1 to TRBJ2-7, with D possibly being TRBD2 (5 bases). The CDR3 runs to 16 residues. With 5 bases removed from V and 7 bases from J, the gap between germline ends came to 24 bases. Germline assignment: CDR1 LGHDT and CDR2 YNNKEL (reference sequence). Here the CDR3 reads CASSNRDLVPWEEQYF. DNA for the CDR3: TGTGCCAGCAGCAACCGGGATCTCGTACCCTGGGAAGAGCAGTACTTC.

This clonotype appeared a few times. The DNA for the CDR3 is TGTGCCACCAGTTCTGGGGGGACCCAGTACTTC. Amino acid sequence: CATSSGGTQYF. The chain uses TRBV24-1 and TRBJ2-5, with D possibly called TRBD1 or TRBD2 (5 bases each). Trimming pared 6 bases from V and 7 bases from J, leaving 8 bases between. This CDR3 contains 11 residues. From germline, CDR1 is KGHDR and CDR2 SFDVKD.

This clonotype has a count of ten or more. This chain links TRBV12-3 or TRBV12-4 with TRBJ2-1, with 11 bases fitting TRBD2. The ends lost 1 base at V and 5 bases at J; junction bases unmatched: 1. The CDR3 is made up of 15 amino acids. Here the CDR3 reads CASSLGTSGHNEQFF. CDR3 nucleotide sequence: TGTGCCAGCAGTTTAGGGACTAGCGGGCACAATGAGCAGTTCTTC.

In regard to this clonotype: One end of the junction is discordant with germline, which a read error may explain. The chain uses TRBV6-5 and TRBJ2-1, with D hard to call. The CDR3 length is 17 residues. Germline V gene lookup returns CDR1 MNHEY and CDR2 SVGAGI. The DNA for the CDR3 is TGTGCCAGCAGTTACTCGATGTGGCAAATGACGTACAATGAGCAGCTCTTC. Translated, it gives CASSYSMWQMTYNEQLF.

This clonotype has more than one count but fewer than ten. V gene TRBV2 combines with J gene TRBJ2-3, with D tentatively TRBD1 (6 bases). V was trimmed by 7 bases and J by 7 bases, leaving 24 bases between them. CDR3 length: 16 residues. Per germline, CDR1 SNHLY and CDR2 FYNNEI. This chain's CDR3 is CASTTGRVDRFNTQYF. CDR3 nucleotide sequence: TGTGCCAGCACCACAGGGCGCGTGGACCGATTTAATACGCAGTATTTT.

There are many counts of this clonotype. The chain combines TRBV7-9 with TRBJ1-1, with TRBD1 matching 9 bases. Germline V gene lookup returns CDR1 SEHNR and CDR2 FQNEAQ (reference sequence). With 6 bases clipped from V and 4 bases from J, the junction kept 6 bases outside the gene matches. There are 14 residues in the CDR3. In DNA form, the CDR3 reads TGTGCCAGCAGGCGGACAGGGGAGGCCACTGAAGCTTTCTTT. Translated, it gives CASRRTGEATEAFF. Complete variable domain (other parts from reference TRBV7-9 and TRBJ1-1): DTGVSQNPRHKITKRGQNVTFRCDPISEHNRLYWYRQTLGQGPEFLTYFQNEAQLEKSRLLSDRFSAERPKGSFSTLEIQRTEQGDSAMYLCASRRTGEATEAFFGQGTRLTVV.

This clonotype was counted only a few times. V and J are TRBV2 and TRBJ2-1; D unclear. The CDR3 totals 12 residues. V lost 3 bases and J lost 6, with 6 bases in between. The germline gives CDR1 SNHLY, CDR2 FYNNEI. CDR3 bases: TGTGCCAGCAGTGACCTCCTCAATGAGCAGTTCTTC. Its protein is CASSDLLNEQFF.